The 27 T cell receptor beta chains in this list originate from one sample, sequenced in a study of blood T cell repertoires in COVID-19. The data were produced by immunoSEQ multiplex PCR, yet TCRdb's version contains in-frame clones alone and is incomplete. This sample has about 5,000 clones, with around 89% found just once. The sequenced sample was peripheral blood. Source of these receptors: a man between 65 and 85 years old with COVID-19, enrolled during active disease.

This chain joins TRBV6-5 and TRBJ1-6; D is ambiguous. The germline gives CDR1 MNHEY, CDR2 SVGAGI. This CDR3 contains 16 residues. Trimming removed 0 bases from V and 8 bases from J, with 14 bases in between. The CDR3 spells CASSYSVVGIDSPLHF. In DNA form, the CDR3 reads TGTGCCAGCAGTTACTCTGTGGTCGGGATTGATTCACCCCTCCACTTT.

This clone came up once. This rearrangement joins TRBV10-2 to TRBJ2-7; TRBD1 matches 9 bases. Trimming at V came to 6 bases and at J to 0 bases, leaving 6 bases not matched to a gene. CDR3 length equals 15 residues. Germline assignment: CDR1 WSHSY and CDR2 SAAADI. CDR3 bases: TGCGCCAGCAGGATGACAGGGGGGAGCTCCTACGAGCAGTACTTC. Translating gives CASRMTGGSSYEQYF.

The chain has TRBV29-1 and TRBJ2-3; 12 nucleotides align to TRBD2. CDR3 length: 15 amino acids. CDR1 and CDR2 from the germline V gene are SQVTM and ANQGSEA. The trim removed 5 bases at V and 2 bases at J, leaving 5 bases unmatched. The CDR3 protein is CSVPSSGGATDTQYF. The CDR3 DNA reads TGCAGCGTTCCCTCTAGCGGGGGGGCCACAGATACGCAGTATTTT.

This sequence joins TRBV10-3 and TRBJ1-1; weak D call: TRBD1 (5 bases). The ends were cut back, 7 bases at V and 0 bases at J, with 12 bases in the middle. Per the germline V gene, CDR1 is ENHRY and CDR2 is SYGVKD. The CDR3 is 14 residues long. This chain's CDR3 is CAITRDSLNTEAFF. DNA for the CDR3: TGTGCCATCACCCGTGACAGCCTGAACACTGAAGCTTTCTTT.

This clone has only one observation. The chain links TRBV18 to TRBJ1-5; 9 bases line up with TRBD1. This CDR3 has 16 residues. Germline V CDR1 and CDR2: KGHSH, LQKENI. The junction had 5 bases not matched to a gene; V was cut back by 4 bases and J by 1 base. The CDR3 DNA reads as TGTGCCAGCTCACGGACAGGGGTCTGGAGCAATCAGCCCCAGCATTTT. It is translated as CASSRTGVWSNQPQHF.

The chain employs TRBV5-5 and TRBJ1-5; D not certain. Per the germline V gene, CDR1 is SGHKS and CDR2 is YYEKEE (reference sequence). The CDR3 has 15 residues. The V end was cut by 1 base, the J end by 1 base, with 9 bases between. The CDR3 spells CASSLLWESNQPQHF. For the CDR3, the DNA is TGTGCCAGCAGCTTGCTGTGGGAGAGCAATCAGCCCCAGCATTTT. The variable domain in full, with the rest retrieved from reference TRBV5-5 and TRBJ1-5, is DAGVTQSPTHLIKTRGQQVTLRCSPISGHKSVSWYQQVLGQGPQFIFQYYEKEERGRGNFPDRFSARQFPNYSSELNVNALLLGDSALYLCASSLLWESNQPQHFGDGTRLSIL.

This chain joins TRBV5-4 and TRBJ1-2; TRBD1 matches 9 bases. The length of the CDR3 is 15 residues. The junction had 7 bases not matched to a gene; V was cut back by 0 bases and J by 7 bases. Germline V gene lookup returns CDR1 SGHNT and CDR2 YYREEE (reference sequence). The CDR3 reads CASSLATGGRGGYTF. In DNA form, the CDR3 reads TGTGCCAGCAGCTTGGCAACAGGGGGCAGGGGTGGCTACACCTTC.

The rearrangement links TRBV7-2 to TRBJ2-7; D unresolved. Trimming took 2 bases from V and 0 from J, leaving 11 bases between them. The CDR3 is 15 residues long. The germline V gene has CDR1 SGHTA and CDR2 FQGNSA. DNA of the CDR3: TGTGCCAGCAGCTTAACGTCAACCAGCTCCTACGAGCAGTACTTC. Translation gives CASSLTSTSSYEQYF. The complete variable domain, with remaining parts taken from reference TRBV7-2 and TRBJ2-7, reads GAGVSQSPSNKVTEKGKDVELRCDPISGHTALYWYRQSLGQGLEFLIYFQGNSAPDKSGLPSDRFSAERTGGSVSTLTIQRTQQEDSAVYLCASSLTSTSSYEQYFGPGTRLTVT.

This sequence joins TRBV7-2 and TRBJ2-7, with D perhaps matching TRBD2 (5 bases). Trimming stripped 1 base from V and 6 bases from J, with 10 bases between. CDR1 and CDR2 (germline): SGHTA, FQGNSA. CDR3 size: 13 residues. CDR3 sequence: CASSLGLASEQYF. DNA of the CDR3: TGTGCCAGCAGCTTAGGGCTAGCTAGCGAGCAGTACTTC.

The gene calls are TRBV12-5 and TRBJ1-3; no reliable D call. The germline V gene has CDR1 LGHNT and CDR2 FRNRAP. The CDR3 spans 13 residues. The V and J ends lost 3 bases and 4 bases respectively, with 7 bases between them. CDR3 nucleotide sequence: TGTGCTAGTGGTTTTTTACAGGGAAACACCATATATTTT. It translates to CASGFLQGNTIYF. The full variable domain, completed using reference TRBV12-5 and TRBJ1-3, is DARVTQTPRHKVTEMGQEVTMRCQPILGHNTVFWYRQTMMQGLELLAYFRNRAPLDDSGMPKDRFSAEMPDATLATLKIQPSEPRDSAVYFCASGFLQGNTIYFGEGSWLTVV.

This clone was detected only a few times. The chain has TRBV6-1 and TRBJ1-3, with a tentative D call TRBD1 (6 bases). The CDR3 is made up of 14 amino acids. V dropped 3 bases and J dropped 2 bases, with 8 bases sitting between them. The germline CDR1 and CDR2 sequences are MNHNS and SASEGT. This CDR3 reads CASSEGHPGNTIYF. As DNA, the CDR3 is TGTGCCAGCAGTGAGGGACACCCTGGAAACACCATATATTTT.

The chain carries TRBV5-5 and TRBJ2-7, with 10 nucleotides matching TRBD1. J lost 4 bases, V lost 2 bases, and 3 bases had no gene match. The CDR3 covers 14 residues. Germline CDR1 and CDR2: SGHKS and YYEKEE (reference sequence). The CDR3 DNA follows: TGTGCCAGCAGCTTCGGGACAGGGGAATACGAGCAGTACTTC. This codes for CASSFGTGEYEQYF.

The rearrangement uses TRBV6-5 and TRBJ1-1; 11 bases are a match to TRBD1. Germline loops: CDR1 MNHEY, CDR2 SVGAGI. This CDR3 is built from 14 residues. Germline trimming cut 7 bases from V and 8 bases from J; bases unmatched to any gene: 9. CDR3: CASNVGQGDNEAFF. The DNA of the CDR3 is TGTGCCAGCAACGTGGGACAGGGGGATAACGAAGCTTTCTTT.

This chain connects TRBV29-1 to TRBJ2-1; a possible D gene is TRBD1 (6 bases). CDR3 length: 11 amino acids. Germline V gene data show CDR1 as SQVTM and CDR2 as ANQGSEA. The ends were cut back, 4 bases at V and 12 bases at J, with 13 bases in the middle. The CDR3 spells CSVAGRGTQFF. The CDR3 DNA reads TGCAGCGTTGCGGGCAGGGGCACGCAGTTCTTC.

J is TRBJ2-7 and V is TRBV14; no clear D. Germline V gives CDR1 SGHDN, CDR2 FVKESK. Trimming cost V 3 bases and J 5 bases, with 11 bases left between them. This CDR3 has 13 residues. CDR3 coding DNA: TGTGCCAGCAGCCACGGGTTATTCGACGAGCAGTACTTC. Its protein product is CASSHGLFDEQYF.

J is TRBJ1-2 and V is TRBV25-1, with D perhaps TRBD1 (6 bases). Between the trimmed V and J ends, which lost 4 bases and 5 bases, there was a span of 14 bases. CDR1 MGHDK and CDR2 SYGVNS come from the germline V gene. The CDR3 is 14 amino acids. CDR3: CASSGYDRRYGYTF. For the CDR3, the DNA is TGTGCCAGCAGTGGGTACGACAGGAGATATGGCTACACCTTC.

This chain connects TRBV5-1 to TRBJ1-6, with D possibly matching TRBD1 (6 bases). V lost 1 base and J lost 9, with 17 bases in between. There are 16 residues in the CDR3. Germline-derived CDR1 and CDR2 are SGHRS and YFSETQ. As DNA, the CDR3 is TGCGCCAGCAGCTTGACAGGGAGTGCCCTTGGTTCACCCCTCCACTTT. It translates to CASSLTGSALGSPLHF. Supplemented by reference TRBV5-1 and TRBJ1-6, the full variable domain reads KAGVTQTPRYLIKTRGQQVTLSCSPISGHRSVSWYQQTPGQGLQFLFEYFSETQRNKGNFPGRFSGRQFSNSRSEMNVSTLELGDSALYLCASSLTGSALGSPLHFGNGTRLTVT.

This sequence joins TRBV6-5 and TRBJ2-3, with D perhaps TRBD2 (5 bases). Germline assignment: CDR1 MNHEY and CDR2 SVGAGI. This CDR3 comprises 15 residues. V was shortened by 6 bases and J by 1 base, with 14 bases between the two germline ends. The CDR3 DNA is TGTGCCAGCAGGCACGGTCTAGCTGGCACAGATACGCAGTATTTT. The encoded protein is CASRHGLAGTDTQYF.

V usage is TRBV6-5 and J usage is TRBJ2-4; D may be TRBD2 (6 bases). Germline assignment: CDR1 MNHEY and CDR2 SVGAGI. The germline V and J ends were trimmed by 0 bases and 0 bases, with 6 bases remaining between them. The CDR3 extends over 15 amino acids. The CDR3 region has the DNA TGTGCCAGCAGTTACTCGCGGGGAGCCAAAAACATTCAGTACTTC. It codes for CASSYSRGAKNIQYF.

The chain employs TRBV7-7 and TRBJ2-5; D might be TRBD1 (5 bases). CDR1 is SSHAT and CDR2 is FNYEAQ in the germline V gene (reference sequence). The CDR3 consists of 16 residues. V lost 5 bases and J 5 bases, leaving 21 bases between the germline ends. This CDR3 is CASSPQRGSILETQYF. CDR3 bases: TGTGCCAGCAGCCCCCAAAGGGGCTCGATTCTGGAGACCCAGTACTTC.

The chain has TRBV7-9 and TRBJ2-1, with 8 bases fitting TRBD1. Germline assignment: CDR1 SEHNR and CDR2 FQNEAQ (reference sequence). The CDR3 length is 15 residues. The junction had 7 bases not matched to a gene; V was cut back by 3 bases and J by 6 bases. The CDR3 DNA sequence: TGTGCCAGCAGCTTGGGACAGGCCCAAATCAATGAGCAGTTCTTC. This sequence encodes CASSLGQAQINEQFF. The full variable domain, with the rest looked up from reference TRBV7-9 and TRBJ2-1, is DTGVSQNPRHKITKRGQNVTFRCDPISEHNRLYWYRQTLGQGPEFLTYFQNEAQLEKSRLLSDRFSAERPKGSFSTLEIQRTEQGDSAMYLCASSLGQAQINEQFFGPGTRLTVL.

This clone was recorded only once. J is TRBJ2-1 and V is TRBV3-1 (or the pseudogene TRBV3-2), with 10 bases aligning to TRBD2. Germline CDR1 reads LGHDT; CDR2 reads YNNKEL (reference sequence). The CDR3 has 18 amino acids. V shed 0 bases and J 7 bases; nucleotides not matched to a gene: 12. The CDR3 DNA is TGTGCCAGCAGCCAAGAAGTCCCCTCACTAGCGGGACTGAATGAGCAGTTCTTC. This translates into CASSQEVPSLAGLNEQFF.

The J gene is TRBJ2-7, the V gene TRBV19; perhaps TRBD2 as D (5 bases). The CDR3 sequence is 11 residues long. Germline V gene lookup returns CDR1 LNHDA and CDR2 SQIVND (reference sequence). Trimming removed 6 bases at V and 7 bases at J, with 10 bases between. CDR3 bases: TGTGCCAGTAGCCAGAGGGATGAGCAGTACTTC. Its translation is CASSQRDEQYF.

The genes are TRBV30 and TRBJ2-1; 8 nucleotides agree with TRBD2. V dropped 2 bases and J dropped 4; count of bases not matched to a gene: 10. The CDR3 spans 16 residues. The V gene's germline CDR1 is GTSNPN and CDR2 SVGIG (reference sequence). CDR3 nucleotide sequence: TGTGCCTGGAGTCCTAGCGGGTGGAAGCGGTACAATGAGCAGTTCTTC. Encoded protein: CAWSPSGWKRYNEQFF.

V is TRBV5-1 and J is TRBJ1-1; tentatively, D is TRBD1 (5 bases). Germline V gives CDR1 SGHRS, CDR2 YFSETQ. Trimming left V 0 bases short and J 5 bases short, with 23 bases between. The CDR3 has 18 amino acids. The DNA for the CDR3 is TGCGCCAGCAGCTTGGGTGGGGGGACGCCCACTGTAAAGACTGAAGCTTTCTTT. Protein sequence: CASSLGGGTPTVKTEAFF.

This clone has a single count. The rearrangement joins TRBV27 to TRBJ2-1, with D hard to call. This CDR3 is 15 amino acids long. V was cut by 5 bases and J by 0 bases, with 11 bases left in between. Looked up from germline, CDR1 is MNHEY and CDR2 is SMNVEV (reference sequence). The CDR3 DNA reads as TGTGCCAGCAGTCAGGTACTTAGCTCCTACAATGAGCAGTTCTTC. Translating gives CASSQVLSSYNEQFF.

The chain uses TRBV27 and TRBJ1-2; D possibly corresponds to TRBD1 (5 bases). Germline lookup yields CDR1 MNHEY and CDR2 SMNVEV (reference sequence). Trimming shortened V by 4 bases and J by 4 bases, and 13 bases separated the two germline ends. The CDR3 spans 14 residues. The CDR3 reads CASSWKGAGYGYTF. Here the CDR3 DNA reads TGTGCCAGCAGTTGGAAAGGGGCTGGCTATGGCTACACCTTC.